This passage covers 11 T cell receptor beta chains from one sample sequenced in a study of shared clonotypes between healthy human individuals. Sequencing used immunoSEQ multiplex PCR; TCRdb keeps in-frame clones, though not all of them. The profile covers roughly 1.4 million clones, with less than 99% appearing a single time and approximately 0.38% taken by the ten largest. Sequenced input: naive CD4+ T cells sorted from blood. Subset denoted: CD45RA+ positively selected. The receptors were sampled from a man in his thirties or forties in good health.

The chain combines TRBV5-5 with TRBJ2-2; D is uncertain. The germline CDR1 and CDR2 sequences are SGHKS and YYEKEE (reference sequence). This CDR3 comprises 13 residues. The V end lost 0 bases, the J end lost 7 bases, and 7 bases lay between the germline ends. The CDR3 DNA follows: TGTGCCAGCAGCTTGGCTGGCGTCGGGGAGCTGTTTTTT. This sequence encodes CASSLAGVGELFF.

This sequence joins TRBV29-1 and TRBJ2-2; 8 positions agree with TRBD2. The CDR3 is 14 residues long. The germline V gene has CDR1 SQVTM and CDR2 ANQGSEA. Trimming took 3 bases from V and 8 from J; bases not matched to a gene: 8. The CDR3 DNA is TGCAGCGTTGAGGGGACTAGTAGGACTGGGGAGCTGTTTTTT. Translating gives CSVEGTSRTGELFF.

This chain uses TRBV10-2 with TRBJ2-7; 7 nucleotides agree with TRBD2. Per the germline V gene, CDR1 is WSHSY and CDR2 is SAAADI. The CDR3 loop spans 15 amino acids. V lost 8 bases, J lost 2 bases, and 12 bases stayed unmatched. CDR3 sequence: CASGSRGEGPYEQYF. The CDR3, as DNA: TGCGCCAGCGGATCCCGGGGGGAAGGGCCCTACGAGCAGTACTTC.

This rearrangement joins TRBV29-1 to TRBJ2-3; TRBD2 is a possible D gene (6 bases). The CDR3 length is 15 residues. The V and J ends lost 5 bases and 0 bases respectively, with 15 bases between them. CDR1 SQVTM and CDR2 ANQGSEA come from the germline V gene. In DNA, the CDR3 is TGCAGCGTTTTTTTAGCGGTTCGTAGCACAGATACGCAGTATTTT. It codes for CSVFLAVRSTDTQYF.

This chain joins TRBV15 and TRBJ2-7; TRBD1 matches at 10 bases. V shed 2 bases, J shed 0 bases, and the junction held 4 bases outside the gene matches. CDR3 length: 16 amino acids. Germline V gene sequence: CDR1 LNHNV, CDR2 YYDKDF (reference sequence). This chain's CDR3 is CATSRWGQGISYEQYF. The DNA of the CDR3 is TGTGCCACCAGCAGATGGGGACAGGGGATCTCCTACGAGCAGTACTTC. Combining the CDR3 with reference TRBV15 and TRBJ2-7 gives the whole variable domain DAMVIQNPRYQVTQFGKPVTLSCSQTLNHNVMYWYQQKSSQAPKLLFHYYDKDFNNEADTPDNFQSRRPNTSFCFLDIRSPGLGDTAMYLCATSRWGQGISYEQYFGPGTRLTVT.

A single count supports this clone. J is TRBJ2-7 and V is TRBV18; 8 nucleotides agree with TRBD1. Losses at the gene ends were 3 bases for V and 6 bases for J; bases not matched to a gene: 7. The germline V gene has CDR1 KGHSH and CDR2 LQKENI. CDR3 length: 14 amino acids. In DNA, the CDR3 is TGTGCCAGCTCACCGCTGGACAGGGCAACCGAGCAGTACTTC. This gives the protein CASSPLDRATEQYF.

The CDR3, as DNA: TGTGCCAGCAGTGAATGGCCGGTCGAAAAACTGTTTTTT. This sequence encodes CASSEWPVEKLFF. The rearrangement joins TRBV25-1 to TRBJ1-4, with D unclear. Germline values: CDR1 MGHDK, CDR2 SYGVNS. Trimming left V 1 base short and J 8 bases short, with 8 bases between. This CDR3 is built from 13 residues.

This clone was detected once. V and J are TRBV6-1 and TRBJ2-7; 9 nucleotides match TRBD1. Germline trimming cut 3 bases from V and 9 bases from J; bases unmatched to any gene: 9. The CDR3 is 14 amino acids. Germline values: CDR1 MNHNS, CDR2 SASEGT. The CDR3 DNA sequence: TGTGCCAGCAGTGAGGCCGACAGGGGGGATTTGCAGTACTTC. The encoded protein is CASSEADRGDLQYF.

The V gene is TRBV7-9, the J gene TRBJ2-6; no firm D call. V was pared by 5 bases and J by 2 bases, with 13 bases between. Germline V gene sequence: CDR1 SEHNR, CDR2 FQNEAQ (reference sequence). The length of the CDR3 is 16 residues. CDR3 DNA: TGTGCCAGCAGCGCAAAGAAGAACGCTGGGGCCAACGTCCTGACTTTC. Its translation: CASSAKKNAGANVLTF.

The chain has TRBV18 and TRBJ2-5; maybe TRBD1 (6 bases). The CDR3 extends over 17 amino acids. V was clipped by 1 base and J by 4 bases, with 19 bases between them. The germline CDR1 and CDR2 sequences are KGHSH and LQKENI. In nucleotides, the CDR3 is TGTGCCAGCTCACCACGGAAGTTCGACAGGCGACCAGAGACCCAGTACTTC. As protein: CASSPRKFDRRPETQYF. The full variable domain, completed using reference TRBV18 and TRBJ2-5, is NAGVMQNPRHLVRRRGQEARLRCSPMKGHSHVYWYRQLPEEGLKFMVYLQKENIIDESGMPKERFSAEFPKEGPSILRIQQVVRGDSAAYFCASSPRKFDRRPETQYFGPGTRLLVL.

Comments on this clone: The sample has other DNA sequences that encode this CDR3 too. The CDR3 region has the DNA TGTGCCAGCAGTGACAGCCCCTACAATGAGCAGTTCTTC. It translates to CASSDSPYNEQFF. V is TRBV25-1 and J is TRBJ2-1, with D uncertain. Germline lookup yields CDR1 MGHDK and CDR2 SYGVNS. V dropped 3 bases and J dropped 2 bases, with 5 bases sitting between them. The CDR3 sequence is 13 residues long. The whole variable domain, filled in from reference TRBV25-1 and TRBJ2-1, reads EADIYQTPRYLVIGTGKKITLECSQTMGHDKMYWYQQDPGMELHLIHYSYGVNSTEKGDLSSESTVSRIRTEHFPLTLESARPSHTSQYLCASSDSPYNEQFFGPGTRLTVL.